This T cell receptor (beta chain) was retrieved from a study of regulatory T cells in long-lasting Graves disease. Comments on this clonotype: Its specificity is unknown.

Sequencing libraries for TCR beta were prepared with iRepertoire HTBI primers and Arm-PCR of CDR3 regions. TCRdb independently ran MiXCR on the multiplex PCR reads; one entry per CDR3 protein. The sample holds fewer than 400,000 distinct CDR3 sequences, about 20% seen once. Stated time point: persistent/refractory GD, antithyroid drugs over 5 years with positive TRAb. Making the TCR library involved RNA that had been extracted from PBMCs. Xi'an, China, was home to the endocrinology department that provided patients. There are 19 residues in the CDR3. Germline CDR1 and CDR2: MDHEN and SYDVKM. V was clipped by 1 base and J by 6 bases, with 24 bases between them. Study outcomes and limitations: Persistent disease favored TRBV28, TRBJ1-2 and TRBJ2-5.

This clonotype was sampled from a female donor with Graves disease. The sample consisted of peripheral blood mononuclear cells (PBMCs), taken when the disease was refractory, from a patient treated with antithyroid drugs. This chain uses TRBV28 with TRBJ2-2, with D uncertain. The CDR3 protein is CASSLFPTRSQPAAGELFF. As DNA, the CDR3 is TGTGCCAGCAGTTTATTCCCCACGAGGTCTCAACCGGCGGCCGGGGAGCTGTTTTTT.